This T cell receptor beta chain is from a study of blood T cell repertoires in COVID-19. For the study at large: Collection of acute and convalescent COVID-19 samples took place in the United States, Italy and Spain. PBMCs, B-cell-depleted T cells, or T cells provided the cDNA or gDNA that made up the material.

The V end lost 6 bases, the J end lost 1 base, and 15 bases lay between the germline ends. The CDR3 runs 16 residues. Germline V CDR1 and CDR2: SGHTA, FQGTGA. Authors' data handling: Nucleated cell counts were estimated from reference gene primer amplification. Produced via immunoSEQ multiplex PCR; TCRdb's table is partial and in-frame only. That table furnishes V, J and clone size, whereas the DNA furnished D and trimming. The sample records some 50,000 clones, around 87% being singletons. The clonotype comes from a man in his fifties with active COVID-19. The sample taken for sequencing was peripheral blood. The chain is built from TRBV7-3 and TRBJ2-2; weak D call: TRBD1 (6 bases). In DNA, the CDR3 is TGTGCCAGCAGTGAATTCGGACAGATGAACACCGGGGAGCTGTTTTTT. Its translation: CASSEFGQMNTGELFF. Together with reference TRBV7-3 and TRBJ2-2, the CDR3 gives the full variable domain: GAGVSQTPSNKVTEKGKYVELRCDPISGHTALYWYRQSLGQGPEFLIYFQGTGAADDSGLPNDRFFAVRPEGSVSTLKIQRTERGDSAVYLCASSEFGQMNTGELFFGEGSRLTVL.